This record covers a single TCR beta chain. This sample was taken from a study of blood T cell repertoires in COVID-19. CDR1 and CDR2 from the germline V gene are LNHDA and SQIVND (reference sequence). The CDR3 sequence is 15 residues long. V was pared by 3 bases and J by 3 bases, with 6 bases of the junction left unmatched. The protocol was immunoSEQ multiplex PCR, while the TCRdb copy is restricted to in-frame clones and leaves out a portion. The table shows approximately 20,000 clones, with around 81% occurring only once. Sequences were obtained from peripheral blood. The rearrangement links TRBV19 to TRBJ2-7; TRBD1 agrees at 9 bases. The sequence was collected from a man in his 60s with active COVID-19. The CDR3 DNA is TGTGCCAGTAGTATCGATTACAGGGGGCTCTACGAGCAGTACTTC. It specifies CASSIDYRGLYEQYF.